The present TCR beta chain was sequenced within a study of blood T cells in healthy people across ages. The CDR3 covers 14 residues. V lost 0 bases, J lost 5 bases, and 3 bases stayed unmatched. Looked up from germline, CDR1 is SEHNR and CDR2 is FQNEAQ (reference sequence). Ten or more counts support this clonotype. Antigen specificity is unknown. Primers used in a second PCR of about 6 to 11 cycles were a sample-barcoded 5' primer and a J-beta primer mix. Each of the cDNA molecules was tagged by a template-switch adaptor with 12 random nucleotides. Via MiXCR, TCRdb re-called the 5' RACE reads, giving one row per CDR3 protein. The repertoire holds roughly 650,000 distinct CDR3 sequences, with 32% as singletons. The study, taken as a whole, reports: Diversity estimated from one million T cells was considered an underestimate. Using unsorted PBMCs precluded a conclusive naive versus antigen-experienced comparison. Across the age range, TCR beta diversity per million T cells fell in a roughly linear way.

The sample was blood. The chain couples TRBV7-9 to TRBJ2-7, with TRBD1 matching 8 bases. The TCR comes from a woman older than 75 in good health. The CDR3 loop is CASSLARTGNEQYF. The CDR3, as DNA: TGTGCCAGCAGCTTAGCGAGGACAGGGAACGAGCAGTACTTC.